Given below is one T cell receptor (beta chain) in context. Its cognate antigen is unknown. What was sequenced were expressed TCRB transcripts, since all of the isolated RNA had been reverse transcribed. Measured with immunoSEQ multiplex PCR; TCRdb has only the in-frame clones, and not every one. The data hold fewer than 650,000 clones, with around 15% observed a single time. A sort by CD45RO/CCR7/CD25/CD127/CD95/CD27 yielded CD4+ naive, central memory, regulatory and stem cell-like memory cells. Sorted populations all had greater than 95% purity. This CDR3 region has 15 residues. Germline assignment: CDR1 KGHSH and CDR2 LQKENI. Losses at the gene ends were 3 bases for V and 4 bases for J; bases not matched to a gene: 6. The data are from a study of beta chain features in type 1 diabetes. General study results and limits: Moderate but significant shortening of TCRB CDR3s was recorded in all four CD4+ subsets from Type 1 diabetes patients. Across patients, naive, central memory and Treg TCRB repertoires exhibited apparently greater similarity than was observed across healthy donors.

The clonotype originates from a man younger than 35 in good health. The sample taken for sequencing was naive CD4+ T cells from blood. This chain joins TRBV18 and TRBJ2-7; 10 nucleotides line up with TRBD1. The CDR3 nucleotides are TGTGCCAGCTCACCGGGGACAGGGGAGGCTTACGAGCAGTACTTC. Protein product: CASSPGTGEAYEQYF.